A single sample gave rise to the 9 T cell receptor beta chains below, sequenced in a study of OX40 agonist ivuxolimab in advanced cancers. TCRdb's copy holds only in-frame clones and misses some; the assay was immunoSEQ multiplex PCR. Of 65,000 to 95,000 clones in the sample, just over 85% were seen once. The specimen comprised CD4+ or CD8+ T cells sorted from blood, sampled in a trial of the OX40 agonist ivuxolimab. The origin of the receptors is an adult with an advanced solid tumor such as melanoma, head and neck, liver or kidney cancer.

V is TRBV18 and J is TRBJ2-6; D is ambiguous. CDR1 is KGHSH and CDR2 is LQKENI in the germline V gene. Trimming took off 3 bases at V and 4 bases at J, with 13 bases between the two ends. This CDR3 contains 16 residues. The CDR3 DNA reads as TGTGCCAGCTCACCTAACGCGGCCGCGGGGGCCAACGTCCTGACTTTC. Translated, it gives CASSPNAAAGANVLTF.

The chain has TRBV28 and TRBJ1-1; D gene ambiguous. This CDR3 has 15 amino acids. Germline V gives CDR1 MDHEN, CDR2 SYDVKM. V lost 3 bases and J 4 bases, leaving 15 bases between the germline ends. The CDR3 DNA sequence: TGTGCCAGCAGTTTCCCCCAAGGTTATCTCACTGAAGCTTTCTTT. This translates into CASSFPQGYLTEAFF.

The count of this clone is one. The chain links TRBV18 to TRBJ2-3; possible D gene TRBD2, 7 bases. Looked up from germline, CDR1 is KGHSH and CDR2 is LQKENI. Trimming removed 4 bases from V and 0 bases from J, with 17 bases in between. The CDR3 consists of 17 residues. The CDR3 here is CASSLSWGGTSTDTQYF. Here the CDR3 DNA reads TGTGCCAGCTCACTTAGCTGGGGGGGCACTAGCACAGATACGCAGTATTTT.

This chain joins TRBV27 and TRBJ1-6; D is possibly TRBD1 (5 bases). This CDR3 contains 14 residues. In germline, CDR1 is MNHEY, CDR2 SMNVEV (reference sequence). V was pared by 4 bases and J by 7 bases, with 11 bases between. The CDR3 DNA sequence: TGTGCCAGCAGTTCCCGGGCAGGGAATTCACCCCTCCACTTT. As protein: CASSSRAGNSPLHF.

This chain links TRBV27 with TRBJ2-1; D call uncertain. V was pared by 3 bases and J by 2 bases, with 8 bases between. The germline CDR1 and CDR2 sequences are MNHEY and SMNVEV (reference sequence). The CDR3 is 14 residues long. The CDR3 DNA follows: TGTGCCAGCAGTTTGATTGCGGCCTACAATGAGCAGTTCTTC. Protein: CASSLIAAYNEQFF.

This chain uses TRBV5-6 with TRBJ1-2; 9 nucleotides align to TRBD1. V shed 0 bases and J 4 bases; nucleotides not matched to a gene: 7. There are 16 residues in the CDR3. Germline-derived CDR1 and CDR2 are SGHDT and YYEEEE. The CDR3 is CASSLGGQGGGYGYTF. In nucleotides, the CDR3 is TGTGCCAGCAGCTTGGGGGGACAGGGAGGTGGCTATGGCTACACCTTC.

The gene calls are TRBV19 and TRBJ2-5, with D tentatively TRBD1 (6 bases). The V and J ends lost 4 bases and 5 bases respectively, with 20 bases between them. The CDR3 is 16 residues long. In germline, CDR1 is LNHDA, CDR2 SQIVND (reference sequence). The chain's CDR3 is CASSNGRGHNRETQYF. DNA for the CDR3: TGTGCCAGTAGTAATGGCAGGGGCCATAACCGGGAGACCCAGTACTTC. The variable domain in full, with the rest retrieved from reference TRBV19 and TRBJ2-5, is DGGITQSPKYLFRKEGQNVTLSCEQNLNHDAMYWYRQDPGQGLRLIYYSQIVNDFQKGDIAEGYSVSREKKESFPLTVTSAQKNPTAFYLCASSNGRGHNRETQYFGPGTRLLVL.

The genes are TRBV7-3 and TRBJ1-1; TRBD1 matches 9 bases. The V segment lost 5 bases and the J segment 4 bases; nucleotides outside the gene matches: 5. The germline gives CDR1 SGHTA, CDR2 FQGTGA. The CDR3 loop spans 14 amino acids. As DNA, the CDR3 is TGTGCCAGCAGCATCCGGGACAGGGCCACTGAAGCTTTCTTT. Translation: CASSIRDRATEAFF.

J is TRBJ2-2 and V is TRBV7-9; D unresolved. From germline, CDR1 is SEHNR and CDR2 FQNEAQ (reference sequence). CDR3 length: 14 amino acids. V was clipped by 1 base and J by 1 base, with 4 bases between them. The CDR3 region is CASSLDGNTGELFF. CDR3 coding DNA: TGTGCCAGCAGCTTAGACGGGAACACCGGGGAGCTGTTTTTT.